A selection of T cell receptor beta chains follows, all from one sample in a study of regulatory T cells in long-lasting Graves disease. MiXCR, run by TCRdb on the multiplex PCR reads, gives a single entry per CDR3 protein. The sample carries about 530,000 distinct CDR3 sequences, about 16% recorded once. The same data also contributed to another study, on T cells in Graves' hyperthyroidism and ophthalmopathy.

Source: peripheral blood mononuclear cells (PBMCs), taken at new diagnosis, from a patient treated with antithyroid drugs. The receptors were sampled from a woman aged 35-65 years with Graves disease. Both conserved end residues are part of each CDR3. A D gene is named only where the DNA matches it firmly. Rows may omit the clone size; those that give it use once, few, many or a size class.

d_call,v_call,cdr3_length,j_call,clone_size,cdr3_nt,cdr3_aa
-,TRBV25-1,13,TRBJ2-3,few,TGTGCCAGCAGTTATCCAGCCACAGATACGCAGTATTTT,CASSYPATDTQYF
TRBD2,TRBV5-1,14,TRBJ2-2,once,TGCGCCAGCACGGCGGGAGAACGGACCGGGGAGCTGTTTTTT,CASTAGERTGELFF
-,TRBV6-2/TRBV6-3,13,TRBJ1-5,-,TGTGCCAGCGGTTACTCAGGCAGGGGGCCCCAGCATTTT,CASGYSGRGPQHF
-,TRBV6-1,14,TRBJ1-1,many,TGTGCCAGCAGTACGGTAGGGAGGAGTACTGAAGCTTTCTTT,CASSTVGRSTEAFF
TRBD1,TRBV6-1,14,TRBJ2-4,few,TGTGCCAGCAGGAGGGACAGCGGAGGAAACATTCAGTACTTC,CASRRDSGGNIQYF
-,TRBV12-5,16,TRBJ2-2,few,TGTGCTAGTGGTTCCCCCCCCCGACAGAACACCGGGGAGCTGTTTTTT,CASGSPPRQNTGELFF
TRBD1,TRBV11-2,17,TRBJ1-2,many,TGTGCCAGCAGCCTCACCGAAGGGACAGGGGGCTTCTATGGCTACACCTTC,CASSLTEGTGGFYGYTF
-,TRBV11-2,13,TRBJ1-2,many,TGTGCCAGCAGCACAGCGGGGTACTATGGCTACACCTTC,CASSTAGYYGYTF
-,TRBV19,16,TRBJ1-6,many,TGTGCCAGTAGTATAGATGGAGGGGGGACTAATTCACCCCTCCACTTT,CASSIDGGGTNSPLHF
-,TRBV12-3/TRBV12-4,13,TRBJ2-7,many,TGTGCCAGCAGTTTACGGGAGTCCTACGAGCAGTACTTC,CASSLRESYEQYF
-,TRBV11-2,12,TRBJ2-7,many,TGTGCCAGCAGCTTAACCCGCTCCGAGCAGTACTTC,CASSLTRSEQYF
-,TRBV3-1,14,TRBJ2-5,many,TGTGCCAGCAGCCCAGGGACTTGGCAAGAGACCCAGTACTTC,CASSPGTWQETQYF
-,TRBV10-3,14,TRBJ2-5,-,TGTGCCATCAGTGAGAATGACAGAAAAGAGACCCAGTACTTC,CAISENDRKETQYF
-,TRBV19,14,TRBJ1-2,few,TGTGCCAGTAGTCAACGGGACGGCCTCGGTGGCTACACCTTC,CASSQRDGLGGYTF
-,TRBV6-2/TRBV6-3,13,TRBJ1-2,-,TGTGCCAGCAGTTGGGGCCCTCTTTGGGGCTACACCTTC,CASSWGPLWGYTF
TRBD1,TRBV18,15,TRBJ2-7,many,TGTGCCAGCTCACCAATGACAGGGCACTCCTACGAGCAGTACTTC,CASSPMTGHSYEQYF
-,TRBV6-1,12,TRBJ1-1,many,TGTGCCAGCAGTGAAGGTGGAATAGGGGCTTTCTTT,CASSEGGIGAFF
-,TRBV5-6,13,TRBJ2-2,many,TGTGCCAGCAGCTTCCGGAACACCGGGGAGCTGTTTTTT,CASSFRNTGELFF
-,TRBV3-1,16,TRBJ1-6,-,TGTGCCAGCAGCCAAGTTGTAATGGGGGGCTCTGGACCCCTCCACTTT,CASSQVVMGGSGPLHF
-,TRBV5-5,14,TRBJ2-5,-,TGTGCCAGCAGCCTCCGACAGATTCAAGAGACCCAGTACTTC,CASSLRQIQETQYF
-,TRBV7-8,14,TRBJ1-6,few,TGTGCCAGCAGCTCCCCGATCTGGGGTTCACCCCTCCACTTT,CASSSPIWGSPLHF
-,TRBV2,15,TRBJ2-3,many,TGTGCCAGCAGGTACAGGGTTTCTAGCACAGATACGCAGTATTTT,CASRYRVSSTDTQYF
-,TRBV13,15,TRBJ2-7,-,TGTGCCAGCAGCTTAGTGCCCTCAGGGTCCGGCGAGCAGTACTTC,CASSLVPSGSGEQYF
TRBD1,TRBV10-3,15,TRBJ2-7,-,TGTGCCATCCTCGGGACAGGCGGAAAGACCTACGAGCAGTACTTC,CAILGTGGKTYEQYF